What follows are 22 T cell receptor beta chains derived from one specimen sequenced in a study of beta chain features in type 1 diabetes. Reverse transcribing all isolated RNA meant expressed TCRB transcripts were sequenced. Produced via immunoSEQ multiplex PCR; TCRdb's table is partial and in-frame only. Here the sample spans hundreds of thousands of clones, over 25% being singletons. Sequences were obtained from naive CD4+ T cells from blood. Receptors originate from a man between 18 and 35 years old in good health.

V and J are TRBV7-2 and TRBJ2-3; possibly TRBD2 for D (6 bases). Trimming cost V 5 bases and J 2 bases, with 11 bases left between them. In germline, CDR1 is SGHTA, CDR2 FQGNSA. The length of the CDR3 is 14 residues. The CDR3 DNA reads TGTGCCAGCAGCCAGGACTACCTCACAGATACGCAGTATTTT. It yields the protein CASSQDYLTDTQYF. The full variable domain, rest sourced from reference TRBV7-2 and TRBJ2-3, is GAGVSQSPSNKVTEKGKDVELRCDPISGHTALYWYRQSLGQGLEFLIYFQGNSAPDKSGLPSDRFSAERTGGSVSTLTIQRTQQEDSAVYLCASSQDYLTDTQYFGPGTRLTVL.

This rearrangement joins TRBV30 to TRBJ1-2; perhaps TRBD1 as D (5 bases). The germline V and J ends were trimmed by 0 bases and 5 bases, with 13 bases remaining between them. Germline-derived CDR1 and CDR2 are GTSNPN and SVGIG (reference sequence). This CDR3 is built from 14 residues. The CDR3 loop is CAWSVRFQGYGYTF. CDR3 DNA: TGTGCCTGGAGTGTACGATTTCAGGGTTATGGCTACACCTTC.

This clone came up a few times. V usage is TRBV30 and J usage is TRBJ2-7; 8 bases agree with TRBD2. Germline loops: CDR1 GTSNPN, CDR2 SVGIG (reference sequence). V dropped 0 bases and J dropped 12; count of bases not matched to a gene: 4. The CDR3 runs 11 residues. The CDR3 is CAWSVSGIAYF. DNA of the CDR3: TGTGCCTGGAGTGTTAGCGGGATTGCGTACTTC. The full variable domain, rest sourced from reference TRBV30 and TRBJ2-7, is SQTIHQWPATLVQPVGSPLSLECTVEGTSNPNLYWYRQAAGRGLQLLFYSVGIGQISSEVPQNLSASRPQDRQFILSSKKLLLSDSGFYLCAWSVSGIAYFGPGTRLTVT.

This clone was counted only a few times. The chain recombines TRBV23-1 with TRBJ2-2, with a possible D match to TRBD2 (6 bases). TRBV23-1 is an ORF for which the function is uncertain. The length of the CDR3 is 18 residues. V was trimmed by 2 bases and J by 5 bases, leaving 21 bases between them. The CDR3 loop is CASSQPTRQLASTGELFF. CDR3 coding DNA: TGCGCCAGCAGTCAACCCACTCGTCAGCTAGCGAGTACCGGGGAGCTGTTTTTT.

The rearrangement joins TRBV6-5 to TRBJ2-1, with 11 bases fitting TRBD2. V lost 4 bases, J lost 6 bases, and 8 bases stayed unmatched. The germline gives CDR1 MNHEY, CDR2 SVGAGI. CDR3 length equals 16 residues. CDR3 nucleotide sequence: TGTGCCAGCAGTTTTCTCACTAGCGGGAGACCCAATGAGCAGTTCTTC. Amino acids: CASSFLTSGRPNEQFF.

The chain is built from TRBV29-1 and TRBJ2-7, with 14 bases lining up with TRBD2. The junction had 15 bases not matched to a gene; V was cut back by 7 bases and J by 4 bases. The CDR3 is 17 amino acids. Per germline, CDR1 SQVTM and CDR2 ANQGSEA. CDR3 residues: CSAKKEGLAGEGYEQYF. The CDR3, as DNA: TGCAGCGCCAAAAAGGAGGGACTAGCGGGAGAAGGATACGAGCAGTACTTC.

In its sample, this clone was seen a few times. DNA for the CDR3: TGTGCCAGCAGCCATAGGGACAGCGGGAATGAAAAACTGTTTTTT. This gives the protein CASSHRDSGNEKLFF. The V and J genes are TRBV7-9 and TRBJ1-4; 7 bases are a match to TRBD1. Trimming took 5 bases from V and 5 from J; bases not matched to a gene: 8. The germline gives CDR1 SEHNR, CDR2 FQNEAQ (reference sequence). The CDR3 sequence is 15 residues long. Supplemented by reference TRBV7-9 and TRBJ1-4, the full variable domain reads DTGVSQNPRHKITKRGQNVTFRCDPISEHNRLYWYRQTLGQGPEFLTYFQNEAQLEKSRLLSDRFSAERPKGSFSTLEIQRTEQGDSAMYLCASSHRDSGNEKLFFGSGTQLSVL.

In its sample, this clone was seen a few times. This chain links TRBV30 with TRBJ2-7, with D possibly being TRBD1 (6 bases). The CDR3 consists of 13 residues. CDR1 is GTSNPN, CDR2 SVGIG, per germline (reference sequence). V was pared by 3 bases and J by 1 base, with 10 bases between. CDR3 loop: CAWSRDMSYEQYF. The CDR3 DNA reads TGTGCCTGGAGCCGGGACATGTCCTACGAGCAGTACTTC.

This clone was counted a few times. CDR3 DNA: TGCAGCGTTGACGGAGCGGGAGTAGAGACCCAGTACTTC. Translated: CSVDGAGVETQYF. The chain links TRBV29-1 to TRBJ2-5; TRBD2 matches at 8 bases. CDR1 is SQVTM, CDR2 ANQGSEA, per germline. This CDR3 is built from 13 residues. Trimming took 3 bases from V and 4 from J; bases not matched to a gene: 4.

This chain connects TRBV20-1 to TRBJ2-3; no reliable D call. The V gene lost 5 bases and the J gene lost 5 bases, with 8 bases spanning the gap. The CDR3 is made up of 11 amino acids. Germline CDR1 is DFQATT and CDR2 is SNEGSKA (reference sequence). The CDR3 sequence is CSAGWVDTQYF. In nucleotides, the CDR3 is TGCAGTGCTGGGTGGGTAGATACGCAGTATTTT.

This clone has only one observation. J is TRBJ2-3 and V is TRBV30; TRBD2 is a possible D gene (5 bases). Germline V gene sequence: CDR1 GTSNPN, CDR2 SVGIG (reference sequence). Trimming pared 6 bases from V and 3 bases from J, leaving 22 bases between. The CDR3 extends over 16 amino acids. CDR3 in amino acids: CACQSPGSLTTDTQYF. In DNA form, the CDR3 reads TGTGCCTGCCAATCCCCGGGGAGCCTTACTACAGATACGCAGTATTTT.

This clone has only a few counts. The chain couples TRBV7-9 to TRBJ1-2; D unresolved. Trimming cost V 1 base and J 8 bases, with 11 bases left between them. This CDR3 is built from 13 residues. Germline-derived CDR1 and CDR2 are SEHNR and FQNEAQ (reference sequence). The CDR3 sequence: CASSLEGSGGYTF. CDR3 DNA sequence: TGTGCCAGCAGCTTAGAAGGGAGTGGAGGCTACACCTTC.

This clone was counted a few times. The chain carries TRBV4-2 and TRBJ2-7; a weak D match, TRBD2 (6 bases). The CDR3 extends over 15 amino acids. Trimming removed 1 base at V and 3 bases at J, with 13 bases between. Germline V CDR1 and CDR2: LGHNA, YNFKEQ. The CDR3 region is CASSQGREYDYEQYF. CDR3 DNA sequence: TGTGCCAGCAGCCAAGGCCGGGAGTACGACTACGAGCAGTACTTC.

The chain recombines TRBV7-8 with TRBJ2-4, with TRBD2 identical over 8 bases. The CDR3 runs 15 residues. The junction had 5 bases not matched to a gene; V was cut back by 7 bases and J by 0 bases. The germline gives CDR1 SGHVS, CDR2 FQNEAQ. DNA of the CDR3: TGTGCCAGCACCACGGGAGGGTTAGCCAAAAACATTCAGTACTTC. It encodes CASTTGGLAKNIQYF.

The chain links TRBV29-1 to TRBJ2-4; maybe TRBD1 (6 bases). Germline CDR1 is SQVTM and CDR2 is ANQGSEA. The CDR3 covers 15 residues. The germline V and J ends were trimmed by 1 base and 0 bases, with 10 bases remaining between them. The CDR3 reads CSVEVKGVAKNIQYF. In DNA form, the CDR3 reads TGCAGCGTTGAAGTCAAGGGGGTAGCCAAAAACATTCAGTACTTC.

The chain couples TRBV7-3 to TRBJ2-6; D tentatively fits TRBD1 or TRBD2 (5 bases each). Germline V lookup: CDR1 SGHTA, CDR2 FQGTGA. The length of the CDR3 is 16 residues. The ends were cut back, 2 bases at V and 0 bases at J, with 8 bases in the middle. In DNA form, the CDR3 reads TGTGCCAGCAGCTTAGGGACCCCCTCTGGGGCCAACGTCCTGACTTTC. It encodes CASSLGTPSGANVLTF.

CDR3 protein: CASSLERDSRADTQYF. The DNA for the CDR3 is TGTGCCAGCAGCTTAGAAAGGGACAGTCGGGCAGATACGCAGTATTTT. V gene TRBV7-2 combines with J gene TRBJ2-3; 7 nucleotides match TRBD1. The V gene end was trimmed by 1 base and the J gene end by 4 bases; junction bases not matched to a gene: 8. In germline, CDR1 is SGHTA, CDR2 FQGNSA. The CDR3 loop spans 16 amino acids.

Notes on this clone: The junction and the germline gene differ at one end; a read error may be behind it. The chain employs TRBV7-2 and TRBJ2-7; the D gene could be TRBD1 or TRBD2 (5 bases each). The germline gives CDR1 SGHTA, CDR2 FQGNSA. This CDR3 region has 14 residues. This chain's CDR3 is CASSFSRDRDRMNF. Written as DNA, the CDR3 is TGTGCCAGCAGCTTTTCCCGGGACCGCGATAGGATGAACTTC. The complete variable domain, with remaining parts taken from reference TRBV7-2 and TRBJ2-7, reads GAGVSQSPSNKVTEKGKDVELRCDPISGHTALYWYRQSLGQGLEFLIYFQGNSAPDKSGLPSDRFSAERTGGSVSTLTIQRTQQEDSAVYLCASSFSRDRDRMNFGPGTRLTVT.

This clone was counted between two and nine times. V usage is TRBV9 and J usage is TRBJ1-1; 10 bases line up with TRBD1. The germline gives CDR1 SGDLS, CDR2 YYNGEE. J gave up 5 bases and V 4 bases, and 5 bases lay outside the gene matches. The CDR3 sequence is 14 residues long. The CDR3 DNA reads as TGTGCCAGCAGCTCCCGGACAGGGGGAACTGAAGCTTTCTTT. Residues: CASSSRTGGTEAFF.

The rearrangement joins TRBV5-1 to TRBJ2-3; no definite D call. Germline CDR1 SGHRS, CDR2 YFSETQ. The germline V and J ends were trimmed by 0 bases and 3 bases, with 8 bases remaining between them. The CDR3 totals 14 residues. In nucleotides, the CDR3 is TGCGCCAGCAGCTTGGGGGCGCAAACAGATACGCAGTATTTT. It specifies CASSLGAQTDTQYF.

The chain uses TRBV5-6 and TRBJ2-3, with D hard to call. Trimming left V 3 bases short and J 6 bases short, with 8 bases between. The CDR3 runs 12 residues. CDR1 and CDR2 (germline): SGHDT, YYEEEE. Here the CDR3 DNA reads TGTGCCAGCAGCTCTGCCGGGGATACGCAGTATTTT. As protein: CASSSAGDTQYF.

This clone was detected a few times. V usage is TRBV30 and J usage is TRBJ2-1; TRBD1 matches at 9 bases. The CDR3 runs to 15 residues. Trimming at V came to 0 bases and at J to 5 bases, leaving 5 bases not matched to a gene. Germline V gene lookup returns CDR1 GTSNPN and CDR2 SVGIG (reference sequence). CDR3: CAWSVGQGNNNEQFF. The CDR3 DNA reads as TGTGCCTGGAGTGTGGGACAGGGAAATAACAATGAGCAGTTCTTC.